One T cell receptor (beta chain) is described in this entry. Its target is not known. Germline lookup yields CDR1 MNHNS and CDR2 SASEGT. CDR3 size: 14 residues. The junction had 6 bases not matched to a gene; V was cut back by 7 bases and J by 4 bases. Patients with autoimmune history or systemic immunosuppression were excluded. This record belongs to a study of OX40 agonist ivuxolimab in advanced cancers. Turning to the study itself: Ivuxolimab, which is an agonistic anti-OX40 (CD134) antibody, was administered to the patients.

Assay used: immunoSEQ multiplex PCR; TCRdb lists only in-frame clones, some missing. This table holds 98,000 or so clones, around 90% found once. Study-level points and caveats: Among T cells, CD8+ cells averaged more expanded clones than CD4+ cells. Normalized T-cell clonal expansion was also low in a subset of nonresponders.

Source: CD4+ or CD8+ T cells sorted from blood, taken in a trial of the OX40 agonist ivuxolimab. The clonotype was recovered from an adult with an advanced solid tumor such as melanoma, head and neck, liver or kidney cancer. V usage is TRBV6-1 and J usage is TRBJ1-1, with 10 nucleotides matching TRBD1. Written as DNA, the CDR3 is TGTGCCAGCACACGACAGGGGGCGGCCACTGAAGCTTTCTTT. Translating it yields CASTRQGAATEAFF.